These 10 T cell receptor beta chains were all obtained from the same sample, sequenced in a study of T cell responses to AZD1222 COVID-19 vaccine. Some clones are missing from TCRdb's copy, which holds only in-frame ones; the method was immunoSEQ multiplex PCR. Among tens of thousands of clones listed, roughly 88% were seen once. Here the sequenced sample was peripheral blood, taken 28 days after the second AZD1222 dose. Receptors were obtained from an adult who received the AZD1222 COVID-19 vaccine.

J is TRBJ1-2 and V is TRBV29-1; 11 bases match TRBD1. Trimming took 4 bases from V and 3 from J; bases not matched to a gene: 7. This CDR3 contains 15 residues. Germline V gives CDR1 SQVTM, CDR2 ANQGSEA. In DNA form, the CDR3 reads TGCAGCGTTGGGTCGGACAGGGGGCTTCACTATGGCTACACCTTC. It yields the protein CSVGSDRGLHYGYTF.

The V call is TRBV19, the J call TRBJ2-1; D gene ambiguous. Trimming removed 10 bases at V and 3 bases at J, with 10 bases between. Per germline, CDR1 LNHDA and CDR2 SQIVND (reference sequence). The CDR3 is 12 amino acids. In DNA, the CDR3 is TGTGCCACCCGGACGGTCTACAATGAGCAGTTCTTC. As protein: CATRTVYNEQFF.

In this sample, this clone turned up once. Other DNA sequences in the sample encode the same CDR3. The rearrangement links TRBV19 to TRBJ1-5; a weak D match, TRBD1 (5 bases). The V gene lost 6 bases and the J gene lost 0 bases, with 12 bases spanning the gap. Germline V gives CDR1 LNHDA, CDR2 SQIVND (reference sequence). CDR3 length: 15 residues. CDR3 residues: CASRVTGDSNQPQHF. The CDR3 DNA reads TGTGCCAGTAGGGTAACAGGAGATAGCAATCAGCCCCAGCATTTT.

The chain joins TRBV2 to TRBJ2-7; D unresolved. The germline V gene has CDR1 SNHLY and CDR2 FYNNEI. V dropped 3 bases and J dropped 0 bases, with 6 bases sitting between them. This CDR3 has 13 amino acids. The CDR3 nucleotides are TGTGCCAGCAGTGATGTGGTCTCCTACGAGCAGTACTTC. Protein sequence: CASSDVVSYEQYF.

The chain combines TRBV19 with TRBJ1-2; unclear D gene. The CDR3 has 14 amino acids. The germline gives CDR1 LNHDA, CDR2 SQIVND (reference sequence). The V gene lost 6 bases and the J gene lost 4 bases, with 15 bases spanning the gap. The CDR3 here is CASSADGWAYGYTF. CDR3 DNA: TGTGCCAGTAGCGCGGACGGGTGGGCCTATGGCTACACCTTC.

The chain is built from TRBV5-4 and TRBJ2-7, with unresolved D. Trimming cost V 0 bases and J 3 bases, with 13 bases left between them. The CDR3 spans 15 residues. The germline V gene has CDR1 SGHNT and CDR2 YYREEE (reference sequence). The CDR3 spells CASSLDRGSLYEQYF. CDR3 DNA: TGTGCCAGCAGCTTGGACCGCGGTTCCCTCTACGAGCAGTACTTC.

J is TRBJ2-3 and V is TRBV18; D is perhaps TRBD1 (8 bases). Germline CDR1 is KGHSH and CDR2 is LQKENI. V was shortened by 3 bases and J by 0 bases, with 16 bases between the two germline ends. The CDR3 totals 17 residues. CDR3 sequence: CASSPRQQGGSTDTQYF. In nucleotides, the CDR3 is TGTGCCAGCTCACCCCGGCAACAGGGGGGGAGCACAGATACGCAGTATTTT.

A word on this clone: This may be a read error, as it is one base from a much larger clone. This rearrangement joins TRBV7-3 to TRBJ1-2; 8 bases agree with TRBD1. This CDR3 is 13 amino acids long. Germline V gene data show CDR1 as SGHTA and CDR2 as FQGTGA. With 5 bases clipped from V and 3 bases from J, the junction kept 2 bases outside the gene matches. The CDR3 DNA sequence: TGTGCCAGCAGCCCGGGACAGGACTATGGCTACACCTTC. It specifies CASSPGQDYGYTF.

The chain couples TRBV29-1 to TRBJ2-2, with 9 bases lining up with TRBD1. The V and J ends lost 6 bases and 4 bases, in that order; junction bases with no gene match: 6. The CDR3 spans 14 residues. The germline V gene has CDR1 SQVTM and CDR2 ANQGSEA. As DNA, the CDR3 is TGCAGCGTATCGACAGGGGGGGGCACCGGGGAGCTGTTTTTT. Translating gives CSVSTGGGTGELFF.

Written as DNA, the CDR3 is TGCGCCAGCAGCCAAGAGACAGGGGTCGTTTCACCCCTCCACTTT. Its translation: CASSQETGVVSPLHF. The chain carries TRBV4-3 and TRBJ1-6, with 8 nucleotides matching TRBD1. The ends lost 0 bases at V and 9 bases at J; junction bases unmatched: 4. CDR1 and CDR2 (germline): LGHNA, YSLEER. CDR3 length: 15 residues.